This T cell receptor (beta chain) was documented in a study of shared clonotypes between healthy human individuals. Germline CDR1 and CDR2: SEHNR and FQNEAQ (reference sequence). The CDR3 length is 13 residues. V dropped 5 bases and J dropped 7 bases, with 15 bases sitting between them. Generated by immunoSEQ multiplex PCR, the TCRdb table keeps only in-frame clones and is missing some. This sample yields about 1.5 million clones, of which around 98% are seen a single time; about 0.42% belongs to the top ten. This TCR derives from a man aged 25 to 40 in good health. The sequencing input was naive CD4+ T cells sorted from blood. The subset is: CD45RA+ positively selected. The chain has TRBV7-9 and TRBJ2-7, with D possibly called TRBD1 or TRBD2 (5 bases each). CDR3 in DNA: TGTGCCAGCAGCCCAGAGGGCAGGGTGGAGCAGTACTTC. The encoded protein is CASSPEGRVEQYF.